In this sample, the clone carrying this TCR beta chain turned up a few times. Antigen unknown. Heparinised blood was drawn once per donor, averaging roughly 0.11 L. The sample belongs to a study of beta chain features in type 1 diabetes. Study-wide results and limits: Type 1 diabetes patients had moderately but significantly shorter TCRB CDR3s in all four CD4+ subsets.

Reverse transcribing all isolated RNA meant expressed TCRB transcripts were sequenced. This table comes from immunoSEQ multiplex PCR, and its TCRdb copy is limited to in-frame clones, with some not included. The sample shows roughly 730,000 clones, about an eighth of them seen only once. The CDR3 contains 15 residues. With V trimmed by 0 bases and J by 6 bases, 3 bases remained unmatched. CDR1 and CDR2 from the germline V gene are MGHDK and SYGVNS. This receptor was identified in a man aged 18 to 30 with type 1 diabetes. Sequenced material: naive CD4+ T cells from blood. The gene calls are TRBV25-1 and TRBJ1-4, with 8 bases identical to TRBD1. CDR3 DNA sequence: TGTGCCAGCAGTGAATACGGACAGGGTGATGAAAAACTGTTTTTT. It translates to CASSEYGQGDEKLFF. The full variable domain, with the rest looked up from reference TRBV25-1 and TRBJ1-4, is EADIYQTPRYLVIGTGKKITLECSQTMGHDKMYWYQQDPGMELHLIHYSYGVNSTEKGDLSSESTVSRIRTEHFPLTLESARPSHTSQYLCASSEYGQGDEKLFFGSGTQLSVL.